The rows below give T cell receptor beta chains drawn from one sample of a study of T cells in Graves' hyperthyroidism and ophthalmopathy. TCRdb independently ran MiXCR on the multiplex PCR reads; one entry per CDR3 protein. The sample shows around 440,000 distinct CDR3 sequences, less than 20% of them seen only once. Sequencing input: blood. Receptors were obtained from a woman aged 18-35 years with Graves' hyperthyroidism. Each CDR3 is given with its conserved first and last residue. A D gene is named only where the DNA matches it firmly. Expanded clones are given a class, and other clones once, few, many or no size at all.

many,.,TRBV5-1,TRBJ2-2,TGCGCCAGCAGCCACCTTACAGGGCTCATCACCGGGGAGCTGTTTTTT,CASSHLTGLITGELFF
.,.,TRBV5-1,TRBJ1-1,TGCGCCAGCAGCCAGGGACGGCGTACAGGCGATGAGACGAACACTGAAGCTTTCTTT,CASSQGRRTGDETNTEAFF
.,TRBD1,TRBV7-2,TRBJ2-3,TGTGCCAGTGCGAAATACCCAGGGGGTGGAGATACGCAGTATTTT,CASAKYPGGGDTQYF
few,TRBD1,TRBV19,TRBJ2-2,TGTGCCAGTAGTATTTTCTCAGACAGGGGTACAGCACGCACCGGGGAGCTGTTTTTT,CASSIFSDRGTARTGELFF
.,TRBD2,TRBV20-1,TRBJ2-7,TGCAGTGCTCGAGACTGGGGGGGGATTTACGAGCAGTACTTC,CSARDWGGIYEQYF
many,TRBD1,TRBV7-2,TRBJ1-4,TGTGCCAGCAGGGACAGGGATCGGAGTGAAAAACTGTTTTTT,CASRDRDRSEKLFF
many,TRBD2,TRBV20-1,TRBJ2-7,TGCAGTGCCGACTCGACTAGCGGGGGGGCCTCCCACGAGCAGTACTTC,CSADSTSGGASHEQYF
.,.,TRBV4-1,TRBJ1-6,TGCGCCAGCAGCCAAGAAGGCGTCCCATCCGATTCACCCCTCCACTTT,CASSQEGVPSDSPLHF
many,TRBD1,TRBV12-3/TRBV12-4,TRBJ2-7,TGTGCCAGCAGTTTATTTTCCGGGACAGGGTACCTCTACGAGCAGTACTTC,CASSLFSGTGYLYEQYF
many,.,TRBV10-3,TRBJ2-3,TGTGCCATCAGTGAGTCCACAGGGACAGATACGCAGTATTTT,CAISESTGTDTQYF
many,.,TRBV7-8,TRBJ2-3,TGTGCCAGCATTGCGGGGCTAAGCACAGATACGCAGTATTTT,CASIAGLSTDTQYF
.,.,TRBV30,TRBJ1-1,TGTGCCAGTAGTATAGGGGCAGGGCCCTCTGAAGCTTTCTTT,CASSIGAGPSEAFF
many,TRBD1,TRBV20-1,TRBJ1-1,TGCAGTGCTCCAAAGGGGGCGCTGAACACTGAAGCTTTCTTT,CSAPKGALNTEAFF
many,.,TRBV20-1,TRBJ1-1,TGCAGTGCTAGAGAAAGGAGGGCCAACACTGAAGCTTTCTTT,CSARERRANTEAFF
many,.,TRBV9,TRBJ2-4,TGTGCCAGCAGCGCTGGGGGTAGTTATGGCAAAAACATTCAGTACTTC,CASSAGGSYGKNIQYF
many,TRBD2,TRBV29-1,TRBJ2-5,TGCAGCGCGCACCTAGCGGGAGGCTCCCGGGAGACCCAGTACTTC,CSAHLAGGSRETQYF
many,TRBD2,TRBV20-1,TRBJ2-1,TGCAGTGCTGGGGGTAGCGGGAGGCCCTACAATGAGCAGTTCTTC,CSAGGSGRPYNEQFF
many,TRBD1,TRBV18,TRBJ1-4,TGTGCCAGCTCACCGTCCATGGACAGGAATGAAAAACTGTTTTTT,CASSPSMDRNEKLFF
many,.,TRBV12-3/TRBV12-4,TRBJ1-6,TGTGCCAGCAGTTTAGCCGGGGATGGCGGTCGGTCACCCCTCCACTTT,CASSLAGDGGRSPLHF
few,.,TRBV27,TRBJ1-4,TGTGCCAGCAGTCCCCTGAACCCTTATAATGAAAAACTGTTTTTT,CASSPLNPYNEKLFF
.,TRBD2,TRBV28,TRBJ2-7,TGTGCCAGCAGCCTCCATGGACTAGCGGGGTTATACGAGCAGTACTTC,CASSLHGLAGLYEQYF
.,.,TRBV5-1,TRBJ2-7,TGCGCCAGCAGCCCCGGGACACCGAACTACGAGCAGTACTTC,CASSPGTPNYEQYF
many,.,TRBV5-6,TRBJ2-5,TGTGCCAGCAGCAAAACTGGCCCCGGGGAGACCCAGTACTTC,CASSKTGPGETQYF
many,.,TRBV7-9,TRBJ2-1,TGTGCCAGCAGCTTAATGGACTTCCCCTACAATGAGCAGTTCTTC,CASSLMDFPYNEQFF
many,.,TRBV9,TRBJ2-1,TGTGCCAGCAGCCACGTCTTCGCCCCCTACAATGAGCAGTTCTTC,CASSHVFAPYNEQFF
many,TRBD2,TRBV7-3,TRBJ2-3,TGTGCCAGCAGCTTACTAGCGGGGGGGCCTAGCACAGATACGCAGTATTTT,CASSLLAGGPSTDTQYF
once,.,TRBV4-1,TRBJ2-5,TGCGCCAGCAGCCAGGGAAGCGGATACCAAGAGACCCAGTACTTC,CASSQGSGYQETQYF
.,.,TRBV7-3,TRBJ2-2,TGTGCCAGCAGCCCTCAGGGCGGCGGATTCACCGGGGAGCTGTTTTTT,CASSPQGGGFTGELFF
few,.,TRBV5-5,TRBJ1-2,TGTGCCAGCAGCTTTAGGTGGCAGAGGGGTGGCTACACCTTC,CASSFRWQRGGYTF
many,.,TRBV18,TRBJ2-7,TGTGCCAGCTCATTCCTTGGAACCGGGCAGAACGAGCAGTACTTC,CASSFLGTGQNEQYF
many,TRBD2,TRBV2,TRBJ2-1,TGTGCCAGCAGTGACCTAAGACTAGCTGCGAATGAGCAGTTCTTC,CASSDLRLAANEQFF
many,.,TRBV7-6,TRBJ2-7,TGTGCCAGCAGCCCGCTGGGGGGCGCAGGGTCCTACGAGCAGTACTTC,CASSPLGGAGSYEQYF
many,.,TRBV5-6,TRBJ1-6,TGTGCCAGCAGCTTGGTCTCGGGTGCCTCCTATAATTCACCCCTCCACTTT,CASSLVSGASYNSPLHF
few,TRBD2,TRBV5-8,TRBJ2-1,TGTGCCAGCAGCTTGATTTTAGCGGGAGTGATGATCAATGAGCAGTTCTTC,CASSLILAGVMINEQFF
many,.,TRBV6-1,TRBJ1-1,TGTGCCAGCATGCGGGAGGGGGTGTACACTGAAGCTTTCTTT,CASMREGVYTEAFF
many,.,TRBV5-1,TRBJ1-5,TGCGCCAGCAGCTTGGAGGTAGGGGTGGATAGCAATCAGCCCCAGCATTTT,CASSLEVGVDSNQPQHF
many,.,TRBV5-1,TRBJ2-2,TGCGCCAGCAGCCTCGGGACTCCGAACACCGGGGAGCTGTTTTTT,CASSLGTPNTGELFF
.,TRBD1,TRBV20-1,TRBJ1-5,TGCAGTGCTGCATTACCGGGACAGGGATCCCAGCCCCAGCATTTT,CSAALPGQGSQPQHF
few,.,TRBV5-6,TRBJ1-4,TGTGCCAGCAGCGGGGGGGGGACCCCTAAACTGTTTTTT,CASSGGGTPKLFF
many,.,TRBV12-3/TRBV12-4,TRBJ2-5,TGTGCCAGCAGTTTTAACACTCAAGAGACCCAGTACTTC,CASSFNTQETQYF
few,TRBD1,TRBV9,TRBJ2-1,TGTGCCAGCAGCCCCGGGACAGGGAACAATGAGCAGTTCTTC,CASSPGTGNNEQFF
.,.,TRBV7-8,TRBJ1-2,TGTGCCAGCAGCTTAGCTTGGGGGCCCTATGGCTACACCTTC,CASSLAWGPYGYTF